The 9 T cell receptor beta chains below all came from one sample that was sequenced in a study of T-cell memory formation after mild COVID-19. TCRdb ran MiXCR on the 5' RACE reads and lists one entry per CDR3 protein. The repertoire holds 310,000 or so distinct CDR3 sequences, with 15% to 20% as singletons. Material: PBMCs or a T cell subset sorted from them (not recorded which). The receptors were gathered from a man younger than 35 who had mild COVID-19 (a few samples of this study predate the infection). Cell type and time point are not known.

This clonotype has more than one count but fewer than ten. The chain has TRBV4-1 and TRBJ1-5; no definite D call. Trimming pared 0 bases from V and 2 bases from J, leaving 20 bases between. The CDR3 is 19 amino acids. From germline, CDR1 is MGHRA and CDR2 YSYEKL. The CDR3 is CASSQDVGPTGTGNQPQHF. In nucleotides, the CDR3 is TGCGCCAGCAGCCAAGACGTCGGCCCGACGGGCACTGGCAATCAGCCCCAGCATTTT.

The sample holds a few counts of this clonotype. CDR3 protein: CASSEAAGTRQETQYF. The CDR3 DNA is TGCGCCAGCAGTGAGGCGGCCGGGACACGGCAAGAGACCCAGTACTTC. This chain links TRBV10-2 with TRBJ2-5; tentatively, D is TRBD1 (6 bases). This CDR3 region has 16 residues. V lost 2 bases and J lost 2, with 15 bases in between. Germline V gives CDR1 WSHSY, CDR2 SAAADI.

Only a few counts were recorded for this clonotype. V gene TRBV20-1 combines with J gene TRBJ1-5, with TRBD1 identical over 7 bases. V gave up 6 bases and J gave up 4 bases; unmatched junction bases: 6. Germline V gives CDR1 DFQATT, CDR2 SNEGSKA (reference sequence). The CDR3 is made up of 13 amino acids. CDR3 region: CSAARDSNQPQHF. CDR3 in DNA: TGCAGTGCCGCGAGGGACAGTAATCAGCCCCAGCATTTT.

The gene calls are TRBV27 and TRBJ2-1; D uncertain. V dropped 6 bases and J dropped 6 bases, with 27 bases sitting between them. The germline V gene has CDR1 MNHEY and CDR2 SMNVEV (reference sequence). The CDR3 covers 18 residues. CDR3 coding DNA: TGTGCCAGCAGGGGTTGGACGGGTGGGCGTCTAGGTCGCAATGAGCAGTTCTTC. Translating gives CASRGWTGGRLGRNEQFF.

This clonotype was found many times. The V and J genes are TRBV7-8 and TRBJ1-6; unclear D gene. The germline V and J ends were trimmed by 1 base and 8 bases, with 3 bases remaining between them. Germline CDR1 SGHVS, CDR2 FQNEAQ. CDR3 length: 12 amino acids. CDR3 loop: CASSLVDSPLHF. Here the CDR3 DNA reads TGTGCCAGCAGCTTAGTCGATTCACCCCTCCACTTT.

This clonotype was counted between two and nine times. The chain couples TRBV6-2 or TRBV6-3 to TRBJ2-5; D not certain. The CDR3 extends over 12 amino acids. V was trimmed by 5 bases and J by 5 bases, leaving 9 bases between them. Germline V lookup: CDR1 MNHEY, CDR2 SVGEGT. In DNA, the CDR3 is TGTGCCAGCAGTCTTAACTTCGAGACCCAGTACTTC. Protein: CASSLNFETQYF.

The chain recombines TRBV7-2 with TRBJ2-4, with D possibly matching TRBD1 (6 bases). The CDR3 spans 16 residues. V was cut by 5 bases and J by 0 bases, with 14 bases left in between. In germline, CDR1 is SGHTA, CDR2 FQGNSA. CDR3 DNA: TGTGCCAGCAGCCCCCCGCTACAGGGAGCCAAAAACATTCAGTACTTC. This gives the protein CASSPPLQGAKNIQYF.

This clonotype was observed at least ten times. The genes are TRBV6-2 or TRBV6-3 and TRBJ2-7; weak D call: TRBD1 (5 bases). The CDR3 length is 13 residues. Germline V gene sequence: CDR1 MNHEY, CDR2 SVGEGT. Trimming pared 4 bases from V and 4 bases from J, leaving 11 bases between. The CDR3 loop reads CASSSRQGYEQYF. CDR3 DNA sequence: TGTGCCAGCAGTTCTCGTCAGGGATACGAGCAGTACTTC.

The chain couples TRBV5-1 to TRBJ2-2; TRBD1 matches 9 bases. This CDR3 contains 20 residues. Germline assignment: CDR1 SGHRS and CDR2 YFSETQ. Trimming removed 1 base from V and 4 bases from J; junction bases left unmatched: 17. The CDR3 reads CASSLPGTGTSSIGTGELFF. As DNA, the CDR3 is TGCGCCAGCAGCTTGCCCGGGACAGGGACTTCATCAATCGGCACCGGGGAGCTGTTTTTT.